This TCR beta chain was observed in a study of molecular identifiers for immune sequencing clone quantification. The CDR3 sequence is 14 residues long. V shed 10 bases and J shed 10 bases, with 23 bases lying between them. The V gene's germline CDR1 is MNHEY and CDR2 SMNVEV (reference sequence). TCRdb passed the PCR reads through MiXCR, listing each CDR3 protein once. The repertoire consists of tens of thousands of distinct CDR3 sequences, with around 25% occurring once and the leading ten covering 0.6% to 0.9%. Study-wide points: Highly expanded clone sizes could be underestimated through barcode sharing by identical TCR molecules.

Using a CD8+CD4-CCR7+CD45RA+ phenotype, naive CD8 T cells were sorted. Of note for this clonotype: Its antigen is as yet unknown.

Specimen: naive CD8+ T cells from blood, with Jurkat cell RNA spiked in. Subset described: FACS-sorted CD8+CD4-CCR7+CD45RA+ naive T cells. This receptor was identified in a human donor in good health. Some libraries in this study had Jurkat cell RNA spiked in. V and J are TRBV27 and TRBJ2-1; no reliable D call. The CDR3 here is CAIGPVGINGEQFF. The CDR3 nucleotides read TGTGCCATCGGACCAGTAGGGATCAACGGGGAGCAGTTCTTC.